Below, 3 T cell receptor beta chains from the same sample are listed, as sequenced in a study of Ad26.COV2.S vaccination and SARS-CoV-2 variants. This sample's treatment: 19 received Ad26.COV2.S at low or high dose, single or two shots; about 5 received placebo; per-sample allocation not given. Day 63 following the first vaccine or placebo injection was when the samples were taken. Clones were read by immunoSEQ multiplex PCR, and TCRdb kept only the in-frame ones, dropping some. The sample shows about 350,000 clones, about 87% of them seen only once. The starting material was peripheral blood, obtained in a trial of Ad26.COV2.S vaccine versus placebo. The receptors stem from a person aged 18-60 years who received the Ad26.COV2.S COVID-19 vaccine or a placebo.

The V and J genes are TRBV19 and TRBJ2-2; 9 nucleotides agree with TRBD2. Germline V gene data show CDR1 as LNHDA and CDR2 as SQIVND (reference sequence). V lost 2 bases and J lost 2; bases outside the gene matches: 3. CDR3 length equals 16 residues. CDR3 in amino acids: CASSILGLANTGELFF. The CDR3 DNA reads TGTGCCAGTAGTATATTGGGACTAGCTAACACCGGGGAGCTGTTTTTT.

This clone was counted a few times. The chain links TRBV7-8 to TRBJ1-1; D not certain. The CDR3 contains 13 residues. The V and J ends lost 5 bases and 1 base respectively, with 8 bases between them. CDR1 and CDR2 from the germline V gene are SGHVS and FQNEAQ. CDR3 loop: CASSAGPNTEAFF. The CDR3 coding sequence is TGTGCCAGCAGCGCGGGCCCGAACACTGAAGCTTTCTTT.

The chain links TRBV7-9 to TRBJ2-5; TRBD1 matches 7 bases. The CDR3 consists of 15 residues. V lost 7 bases and J lost 1; bases outside the gene matches: 9. Germline V CDR1 and CDR2: SEHNR, FQNEAQ (reference sequence). The CDR3 spells CASTRQGHPQETQYF. CDR3 nucleotides: TGTGCCAGCACTAGACAGGGACATCCCCAAGAGACCCAGTACTTC. Using reference TRBV7-9 and TRBJ2-5 for the parts outside the CDR3, the full variable domain is DTGVSQNPRHKITKRGQNVTFRCDPISEHNRLYWYRQTLGQGPEFLTYFQNEAQLEKSRLLSDRFSAERPKGSFSTLEIQRTEQGDSAMYLCASTRQGHPQETQYFGPGTRLLVL.